The next 19 T cell receptor beta chains were all read from a single sample in a study of a mutant IDH1 vaccine in newly diagnosed glioma. No antigen has been identified for these receptors. Libraries were prepared by immunoSEQ multiplex PCR; TCRdb keeps only in-frame clonotypes and omits some of them. The data hold approximately 70,000 clones, with over 70% observed a single time. Sample time point: week 23, last vaccination. A single vaccine dose contained 300 ug of mutant IDH1 20-mer peptide, and topical imiquimod was used with it. This specimen was PBMCs, taken from a glioma patient whose treatment included an IDH1 peptide vaccine. The receptor set was obtained from a man aged 18 to 29 with glioma.

V and J are TRBV30 and TRBJ2-7; D is ambiguous. CDR3 size: 14 residues. The germline V and J ends were trimmed by 1 base and 2 bases, with 12 bases remaining between them. Germline lookup yields CDR1 GTSNPN and CDR2 SVGIG (reference sequence). CDR3 in amino acids: CAWSGPFSTYEQYF. CDR3 sequence (DNA): TGTGCCTGGAGTGGGCCCTTCTCGACCTACGAGCAGTACTTC.

This clone was recorded only once. The chain employs TRBV21-1 and TRBJ1-1. TRBV21-1 is deemed a pseudogene. This CDR3 contains 14 residues. For the CDR3, the DNA is TGTGCCAGCAGCAAAGAGAGGTCGGCCACTGAAGCTTTCTTT. It translates to CASSKERSATEAFF.

The CDR3 loop is CASSSGRSLKNIQYF. DNA of the CDR3: TGTGCCAGCAGCTCGGGACGTAGTCTCAAAAACATTCAGTACTTC. This chain links TRBV7-2 with TRBJ2-4, with D tentatively TRBD1 or TRBD2 (5 bases each). The length of the CDR3 is 15 residues. Trimming shortened V by 4 bases and J by 3 bases, and 13 bases separated the two germline ends. Looked up from germline, CDR1 is SGHTA and CDR2 is FQGNSA. The whole variable domain, filled in from reference TRBV7-2 and TRBJ2-4, reads GAGVSQSPSNKVTEKGKDVELRCDPISGHTALYWYRQSLGQGLEFLIYFQGNSAPDKSGLPSDRFSAERTGGSVSTLTIQRTQQEDSAVYLCASSSGRSLKNIQYFGAGTRLSVL.

About this clone itself: Other DNA sequences in the same sample also yield this CDR3. The genes are TRBV9 and TRBJ1-5, with 7 bases identical to TRBD1. With 4 bases clipped from V and 7 bases from J, the junction kept 8 bases outside the gene matches. In germline, CDR1 is SGDLS, CDR2 YYNGEE. The CDR3 sequence is 14 residues long. The CDR3: CASSPGQGGQPQHF. CDR3 nucleotides: TGTGCCAGCAGCCCAGGGCAGGGGGGACAGCCCCAGCATTTT.

The chain uses TRBV6-5 and TRBJ2-2; unclear D gene. Germline V gene lookup returns CDR1 MNHEY and CDR2 SVGAGI. This CDR3 region has 13 residues. Trimming pared 5 bases from V and 7 bases from J, leaving 11 bases between. The CDR3 spells CASSTNWSGELFF. The DNA of the CDR3 is TGTGCCAGCAGTACTAATTGGAGCGGGGAGCTGTTTTTT.

The chain uses TRBV25-1 and TRBJ1-1, with no clear D. CDR3 length: 13 residues. The germline CDR1 and CDR2 sequences are MGHDK and SYGVNS. Trimming shortened V by 4 bases and J by 6 bases, and 12 bases separated the two germline ends. CDR3 coding DNA: TGTGCCAGCAGTGGCATCTCGACGGCTGAAGCTTTCTTT. Protein product: CASSGISTAEAFF.

This chain connects TRBV7-9 to TRBJ2-2; the D is unclear. V lost 5 bases and J 8 bases, leaving 6 bases between the germline ends. Germline V gene lookup returns CDR1 SEHNR and CDR2 FQNEAQ (reference sequence). The CDR3 length is 11 residues. The CDR3 DNA follows: TGTGCCAGCAGCCGGCAGGGGGAGCTGTTTTTT. It codes for CASSRQGELFF.

This sequence joins TRBV7-6 and TRBJ2-7; 14 bases align to TRBD2. This CDR3 spans 16 amino acids. V was pared by 1 base and J by 1 base, with 0 bases of the junction left unmatched. Germline V CDR1 and CDR2: SGHVS, FNYEAQ. The CDR3 spells CASSLGTSGGSYEQYF. DNA for the CDR3: TGTGCCAGCAGCTTAGGGACTAGCGGGGGGTCCTACGAGCAGTACTTC. The full variable domain, its missing parts supplied by reference TRBV7-6 and TRBJ2-7, is GAGVSQSPRYKVTKRGQDVALRCDPISGHVSLYWYRQALGQGPEFLTYFNYEAQQDKSGLPNDRFSAERPEGSISTLTIQRTEQRDSAMYRCASSLGTSGGSYEQYFGPGTRLTVT.

The CDR3 spells CASNYKNPGQGATDTQYF. CDR3 coding DNA: TGCGCCAGCAACTATAAAAATCCGGGACAGGGGGCGACAGATACGCAGTATTTT. This chain uses TRBV5-1 with TRBJ2-3; TRBD1 matches at 12 bases. Per germline, CDR1 SGHRS and CDR2 YFSETQ. With 6 bases clipped from V and 3 bases from J, the junction kept 14 bases outside the gene matches. The length of the CDR3 is 18 residues.

J is TRBJ1-3 and V is TRBV28; D is perhaps TRBD1 (6 bases). The CDR3 loop spans 16 amino acids. Per the germline V gene, CDR1 is MDHEN and CDR2 is SYDVKM. Trimming cost V 3 bases and J 2 bases, with 14 bases left between them. The CDR3 is CASSFLDRLAGNTIYF. The CDR3 region has the DNA TGTGCCAGCAGTTTCCTTGACAGGCTTGCTGGAAACACCATATATTTT.

DNA of the CDR3: TGCGCCAGTAATATTGGGATTATGAACACTGAAGCTTTCTTT. This sequence encodes CASNIGIMNTEAFF. This chain joins TRBV5-1 and TRBJ1-1; D is uncertain. This CDR3 is built from 14 residues. Trimming removed 8 bases from V and 0 bases from J, with 14 bases in between. CDR1 is SGHRS and CDR2 is YFSETQ in the germline V gene.

This clone was counted a few times. The chain is built from TRBV5-1 and TRBJ1-4; TRBD1 agrees at 8 bases. The CDR3 extends over 16 amino acids. Trimming at V came to 4 bases and at J to 1 base, leaving 6 bases not matched to a gene. Germline loops: CDR1 SGHRS, CDR2 YFSETQ. CDR3 loop: CASSPGTGGTNEKLFF. CDR3 DNA sequence: TGCGCCAGCAGCCCAGGGACAGGAGGAACTAATGAAAAACTGTTTTTT.

The J gene is TRBJ1-4, the V gene TRBV18; possibly TRBD1 for D (6 bases). V lost 4 bases to trimming and J lost 6 bases, with 12 bases between them. Germline V gives CDR1 KGHSH, CDR2 LQKENI. CDR3 length: 14 residues. CDR3 sequence reads: CASSREGDDEKLFF. The DNA for the CDR3 is TGTGCCAGCTCACGCGAGGGGGATGATGAAAAACTGTTTTTT.

The rearrangement links TRBV7-8 to TRBJ2-5; TRBD2 is a possible D gene (7 bases). This CDR3 comprises 15 residues. V lost 5 bases and J 5 bases, leaving 18 bases between the germline ends. Germline values: CDR1 SGHVS, CDR2 FQNEAQ. The chain's CDR3 is CASSPNRGASETQYF. Written as DNA, the CDR3 is TGTGCCAGCAGCCCAAATCGGGGGGCGAGTGAGACCCAGTACTTC. The full variable domain, in which reference TRBV7-8 and TRBJ2-5 provide the parts outside the CDR3, is GAGVSQSPRYKVAKRGQDVALRCDPISGHVSLFWYQQALGQGPEFLTYFQNEAQLDKSGLPSDRFFAERPEGSVSTLKIQRTQQEDSAVYLCASSPNRGASETQYFGPGTRLLVL.

V and J are TRBV20-1 and TRBJ2-1; D perhaps matches TRBD1 (6 bases). V was cut by 5 bases and J by 10 bases, with 9 bases left in between. Germline assignment: CDR1 DFQATT and CDR2 SNEGSKA (reference sequence). This CDR3 has 10 amino acids. In nucleotides, the CDR3 is TGCAGTGCTTCTGACAGGGAGCAGTTCTTC. As protein: CSASDREQFF.

This sequence joins TRBV30 and TRBJ1-3, with D unresolved. Germline CDR1 reads GTSNPN; CDR2 reads SVGIG (reference sequence). V lost 7 bases and J lost 0, with 13 bases in between. The CDR3 spans 14 residues. CDR3 sequence: CAFRPWSSGNTIYF. The CDR3 region has the DNA TGTGCCTTCCGACCGTGGAGCTCTGGAAACACCATATATTTT.

The chain carries TRBV10-1 and TRBJ1-2; D gene ambiguous. Germline assignment: CDR1 WNHNN and CDR2 SYGVQD (reference sequence). The CDR3 has 14 residues. The germline V and J ends were trimmed by 11 bases and 8 bases, with 24 bases remaining between them. The CDR3 sequence: CAPRPPPFARGYTF. The CDR3 region has the DNA TGCGCCCCCAGACCCCCCCCCTTCGCTAGAGGCTACACCTTC.

This chain joins TRBV30 and TRBJ1-2; D call uncertain. V lost 4 bases and J 8 bases, leaving 14 bases between the germline ends. Germline CDR1 reads GTSNPN; CDR2 reads SVGIG (reference sequence). The CDR3 has 12 residues. CDR3 sequence reads: CAWKGYSEGYTF. The CDR3 DNA reads TGTGCCTGGAAAGGGTATTCAGAAGGCTACACCTTC.

The rearrangement uses TRBV7-2 and TRBJ1-2; D is possibly TRBD1 (5 bases). This CDR3 spans 15 amino acids. V was clipped by 4 bases and J by 0 bases, with 12 bases between them. Looked up from germline, CDR1 is SGHTA and CDR2 is FQGNSA. DNA for the CDR3: TGTGCCAGCAGCTCCAGGGCCTCGGCTAACTATGGCTACACCTTC. It yields the protein CASSSRASANYGYTF.